This TCR beta chain comes out of a study of Tregs in tolerant kidney transplant recipients. Study findings and constraints: The small number of patients limits these findings pending further validation.

As concerns this clone: Antigen unknown.

Profiled with immunoSEQ multiplex PCR; TCRdb holds only in-frame clones, not every one. The profile shows fewer than 150,000 clones, about 90% of them singletons. Unstimulated regulatory T cells (CD4+CD25+CD127-), CD4+CD25- non-regulatory cells, CD4 and CD8 cells were FACS-sorted from thawed PBMCs. The sequenced sample consisted of CD4+ T cells from blood. The origin of this receptor is a human donor in good health.

CDR3 in amino acids: CASRTGTGFSRGANVLTF. CDR3 nucleotides: TGCGCCAGCAGGACCGGGACAGGGTTTTCTCGTGGGGCCAACGTCCTGACTTTC. The J gene is TRBJ2-6, the V gene TRBV5-1, with TRBD1 identical over 9 bases. Trimming removed 5 bases from V and 3 bases from J; junction bases left unmatched: 12. The CDR3 is made up of 18 amino acids. Looked up from germline, CDR1 is SGHRS and CDR2 is YFSETQ. The whole variable domain, filled in from reference TRBV5-1 and TRBJ2-6, reads KAGVTQTPRYLIKTRGQQVTLSCSPISGHRSVSWYQQTPGQGLQFLFEYFSETQRNKGNFPGRFSGRQFSNSRSEMNVSTLELGDSALYLCASRTGTGFSRGANVLTFGAGSRLTVL.